Listed here are 8 T cell receptor beta chains from one sample, sequenced in a study of neurological immune-mediated disorders. TCRdb re-called the 5' RACE reads with MiXCR, one entry per CDR3 protein. The sample lists about 55,000 distinct CDR3 sequences, under 5% occurring once. Sequencing input: CD4+ T cells from blood. The receptors come from a woman in her forties with multiple sclerosis.

The sample holds many counts of this clonotype. The chain carries TRBV19 and TRBJ2-2, with TRBD1 matching over 8 bases. Germline trimming cut 5 bases from V and 4 bases from J; bases unmatched to any gene: 6. This CDR3 region has 15 residues. The germline V gene encodes CDR1 LNHDA and CDR2 SQIVND (reference sequence). The CDR3 loop reads CASSWTGSTTGELFF. DNA of the CDR3: TGTGCCAGTAGTTGGACAGGGTCGACCACCGGGGAGCTGTTTTTT.

This clonotype was observed at least ten times. This chain joins TRBV10-3 and TRBJ1-4; D remains ambiguous. Germline lookup yields CDR1 ENHRY and CDR2 SYGVKD. V shed 0 bases and J shed 4 bases, with 3 bases lying between them. The CDR3 is 13 amino acids. The CDR3 DNA reads TGTGCCATCAGTGAGTCGGGTAATGAAAAACTGTTTTTT. As protein: CAISESGNEKLFF.

This clonotype was recorded many times. The chain employs TRBV5-5 and TRBJ2-1, with D possibly being TRBD1 (5 bases). Germline V CDR1 and CDR2: SGHKS, YYEKEE (reference sequence). The V and J ends lost 2 bases and 2 bases respectively, with 11 bases between them. The CDR3 runs 15 residues. Here the CDR3 DNA reads TGTGCCAGCAGCTTACGGACACCAACCTACAATGAGCAGTTCTTC. It is translated as CASSLRTPTYNEQFF.

This clonotype was recorded at least ten times. The V call is TRBV5-1, the J call TRBJ1-2, with a weak D call TRBD1 (6 bases). The CDR3 extends over 15 amino acids. V dropped 3 bases and J dropped 1 base, with 13 bases sitting between them. Germline-derived CDR1 and CDR2 are SGHRS and YFSETQ. CDR3 coding DNA: TGCGCCAGCAGCTATGGGACACTCCTTAACTATGGCTACACCTTC. Protein product: CASSYGTLLNYGYTF.

In its sample, this clonotype ranks as medium-sized. CDR3 in amino acids: CASRGPGGGIQYF. The CDR3 DNA follows: TGTGCCAGCAGGGGGCCCGGAGGGGGCATTCAGTACTTC. The chain employs TRBV27 and TRBJ2-4; perhaps D is TRBD1 or TRBD2 (6 bases each). Germline-derived CDR1 and CDR2 are MNHEY and SMNVEV (reference sequence). Between the trimmed V and J ends, which lost 6 bases and 9 bases, there was a span of 15 bases. This CDR3 is built from 13 residues.

The sample holds many counts of this clonotype. The chain has TRBV7-2 and TRBJ1-1; unclear D gene. Between the trimmed V and J ends, which lost 5 bases and 4 bases, there was a span of 17 bases. Germline lookup yields CDR1 SGHTA and CDR2 FQGNSA. This CDR3 has 15 amino acids. The CDR3 nucleotides read TGTGCCAGCAGCCCCCGGACCCACCTGGGCACTGAAGCTTTCTTT. Translation gives CASSPRTHLGTEAFF.

This clonotype occurred many times. The rearrangement uses TRBV6-6 and TRBJ1-1, with 7 bases aligning to TRBD1. Germline V CDR1 and CDR2: MNHNY, SVGAGI (reference sequence). The ends lost 8 bases at V and 4 bases at J; junction bases unmatched: 10. This CDR3 region has 14 residues. The CDR3 DNA sequence: TGTGCCAGCGTCGGGACAGTCGGTAGCACTGAAGCTTTCTTT. Protein: CASVGTVGSTEAFF.

This clonotype was seen at least ten times. The chain uses TRBV12-3 or TRBV12-4 and TRBJ2-6; perhaps TRBD1 as D (6 bases). This CDR3 has 18 residues. The V end was cut by 0 bases, the J end by 0 bases, with 12 bases between. CDR3 region: CASSLAGQLISGANVLTF. CDR3 DNA sequence: TGTGCCAGCAGTTTAGCGGGACAATTGATCTCTGGGGCCAACGTCCTGACTTTC.